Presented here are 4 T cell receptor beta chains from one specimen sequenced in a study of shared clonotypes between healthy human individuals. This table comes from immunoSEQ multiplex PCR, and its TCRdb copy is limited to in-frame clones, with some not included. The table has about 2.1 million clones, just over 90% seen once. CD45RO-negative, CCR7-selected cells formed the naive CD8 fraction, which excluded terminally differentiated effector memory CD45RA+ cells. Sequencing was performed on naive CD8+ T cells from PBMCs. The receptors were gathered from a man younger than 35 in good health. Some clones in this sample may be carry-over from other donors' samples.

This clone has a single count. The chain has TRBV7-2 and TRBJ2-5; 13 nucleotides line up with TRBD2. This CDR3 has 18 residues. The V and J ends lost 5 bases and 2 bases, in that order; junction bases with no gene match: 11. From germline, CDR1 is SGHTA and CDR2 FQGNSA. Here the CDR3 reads CASSRTSGSFLVQETQYF. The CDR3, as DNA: TGTGCCAGCAGCAGGACTAGCGGGAGCTTTTTAGTACAAGAGACCCAGTACTTC.

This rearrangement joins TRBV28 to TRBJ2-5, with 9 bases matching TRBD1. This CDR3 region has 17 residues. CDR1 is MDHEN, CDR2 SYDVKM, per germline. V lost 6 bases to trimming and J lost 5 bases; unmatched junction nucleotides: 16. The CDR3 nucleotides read TGTGCCAGCAGCTTACCCCCATTAGGGACAGGGTGGGAGACCCAGTACTTC. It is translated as CASSLPPLGTGWETQYF.

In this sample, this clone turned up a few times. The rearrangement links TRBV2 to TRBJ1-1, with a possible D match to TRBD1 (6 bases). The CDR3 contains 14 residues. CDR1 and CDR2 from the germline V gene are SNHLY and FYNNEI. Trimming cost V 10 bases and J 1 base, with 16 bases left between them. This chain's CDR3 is CATSTGPWNTEAFF. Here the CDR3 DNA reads TGTGCCACTTCGACAGGCCCCTGGAACACTGAAGCTTTCTTT.

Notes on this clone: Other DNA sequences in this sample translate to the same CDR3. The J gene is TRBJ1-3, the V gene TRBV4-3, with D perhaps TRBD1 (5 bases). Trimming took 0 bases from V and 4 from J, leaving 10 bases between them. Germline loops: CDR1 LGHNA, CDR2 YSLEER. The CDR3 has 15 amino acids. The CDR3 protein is CASSQERGTGNTIYF. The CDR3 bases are TGCGCCAGCAGCCAAGAGAGGGGCACGGGAAACACCATATATTTT.